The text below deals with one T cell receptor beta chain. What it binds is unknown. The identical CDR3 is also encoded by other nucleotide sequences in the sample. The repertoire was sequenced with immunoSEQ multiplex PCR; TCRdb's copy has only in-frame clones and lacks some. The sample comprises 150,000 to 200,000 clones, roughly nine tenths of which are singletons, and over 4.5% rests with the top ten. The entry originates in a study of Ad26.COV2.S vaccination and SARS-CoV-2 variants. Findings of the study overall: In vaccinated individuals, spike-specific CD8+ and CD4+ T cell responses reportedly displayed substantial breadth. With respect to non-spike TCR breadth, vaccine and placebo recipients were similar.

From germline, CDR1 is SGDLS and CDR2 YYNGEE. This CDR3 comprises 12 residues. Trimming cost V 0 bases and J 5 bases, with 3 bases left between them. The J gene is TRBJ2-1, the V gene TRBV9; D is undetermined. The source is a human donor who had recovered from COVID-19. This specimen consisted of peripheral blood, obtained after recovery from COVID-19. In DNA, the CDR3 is TGTGCCAGCAGCGTAGTACACAATGAGCAGTTCTTC. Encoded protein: CASSVVHNEQFF.